The 28 T cell receptor beta chains given below trace back to one sample, sequenced in a study of cytomegalovirus exposure and HLA in healthy donors. The PCR ran on 60 Vbeta and 13 Jbeta primers. Sequenced by immunoSEQ multiplex PCR; TCRdb stores in-frame clones only, minus some. The repertoire includes over 80,000 clones, roughly two thirds of them detected once, and about 3.5% sits in the top ten. Material for sequencing was PBMCs. The receptors here all came from a man aged 35-49 years in good health and CMV-seronegative.

This CDR3 reads CASSFGGGTNSGANVLTF. The CDR3 coding sequence is TGTGCCAGCAGCTTTGGCGGGGGGACCAACTCTGGGGCCAACGTCCTGACTTTC. This chain joins TRBV7-2 and TRBJ2-6; 8 bases map to TRBD2. Germline lookup yields CDR1 SGHTA and CDR2 FQGNSA. This CDR3 contains 18 residues. The V segment lost 3 bases and the J segment 0 bases; nucleotides outside the gene matches: 7.

This chain joins TRBV6-5 and TRBJ2-5; a possible D gene is TRBD2 (6 bases). The germline gives CDR1 MNHEY, CDR2 SVGAGI. Trimming took off 4 bases at V and 7 bases at J, with 10 bases between the two ends. This CDR3 contains 12 residues. CDR3 amino acids: CASSSEEGTQYF. DNA for the CDR3: TGTGCCAGCAGTTCCGAGGAGGGGACCCAGTACTTC.

The chain recombines TRBV5-6 with TRBJ2-2, with 13 bases lining up with TRBD2. J gave up 1 base and V 6 bases, and 12 bases lay outside the gene matches. Germline values: CDR1 SGHDT, CDR2 YYEEEE. This CDR3 has 19 residues. For the CDR3, the DNA is TGTGCCAGCACCTCCGGACTAGCGGGGGCCGGAATGAACACCGGGGAGCTGTTTTTT. Its protein product is CASTSGLAGAGMNTGELFF.

The rearrangement links TRBV5-1 to TRBJ2-3; no reliable D call. Germline V gives CDR1 SGHRS, CDR2 YFSETQ. Trimming stripped 2 bases from V and 3 bases from J, with 13 bases between. The CDR3 is made up of 15 amino acids. The CDR3 region is CASSLGDLITDTQYF. CDR3 sequence (DNA): TGCGCCAGCAGCTTAGGAGATTTGATTACAGATACGCAGTATTTT. The entire variable domain, with the rest obtained from reference TRBV5-1 and TRBJ2-3, is as follows: KAGVTQTPRYLIKTRGQQVTLSCSPISGHRSVSWYQQTPGQGLQFLFEYFSETQRNKGNFPGRFSGRQFSNSRSEMNVSTLELGDSALYLCASSLGDLITDTQYFGPGTRLTVL.

In this sample, this clone turned up once. The chain links TRBV10-3 to TRBJ2-3, with 8 nucleotides matching TRBD2. Germline-derived CDR1 and CDR2 are ENHRY and SYGVKD. The V gene end was trimmed by 4 bases and the J gene end by 0 bases; junction bases not matched to a gene: 9. This CDR3 is 17 amino acids long. The CDR3 DNA is TGTGCCATCAGTGGAAGAGGACGGGGGGGCAGCACAGATACGCAGTATTTT. It specifies CAISGRGRGGSTDTQYF.

The chain joins TRBV6-4 to TRBJ2-7, with D possibly matching TRBD1 (6 bases). Trimming removed 5 bases at V and 0 bases at J, with 11 bases between. The CDR3 runs 14 residues. CDR1 is MRHNA, CDR2 SNTAGT, per germline. CDR3: CASSPDRTSYEQYF. As DNA, the CDR3 is TGTGCCAGCAGTCCTGACAGGACCTCCTACGAGCAGTACTTC.

The chain links TRBV7-3 to TRBJ1-6; D is possibly TRBD1 (6 bases). V gave up 3 bases and J gave up 8 bases, with 14 bases separating them. CDR3 length: 15 residues. Germline V CDR1 and CDR2: SGHTA, FQGTGA. This CDR3 is CASSLDSRGYSPLHF. The CDR3, as DNA: TGTGCCAGCAGCTTGGACAGCAGAGGATATTCACCCCTCCACTTT. The whole variable domain, filled in from reference TRBV7-3 and TRBJ1-6, reads GAGVSQTPSNKVTEKGKYVELRCDPISGHTALYWYRQSLGQGPEFLIYFQGTGAADDSGLPNDRFFAVRPEGSVSTLKIQRTERGDSAVYLCASSLDSRGYSPLHFGNGTRLTVT.

This sequence joins TRBV4-2 and TRBJ2-3; 12 positions agree with TRBD1. Germline V gene lookup returns CDR1 LGHNA and CDR2 YNFKEQ. The CDR3 length is 17 residues. V dropped 1 base and J dropped 3; count of bases not matched to a gene: 5. The CDR3 sequence is CASSQGGDRGQTDTQYF. The CDR3 nucleotides read TGTGCCAGCAGCCAAGGGGGGGACAGGGGGCAAACAGATACGCAGTATTTT.

The CDR3 region is CASSQAPPETQYF. CDR3 DNA sequence: TGCGCCAGCAGCCAAGCTCCCCCCGAGACCCAGTACTTC. This sequence joins TRBV4-1 and TRBJ2-5; D is unclear. CDR1 and CDR2 from the germline V gene are MGHRA and YSYEKL. The CDR3 length is 13 residues. V lost 1 base and J lost 5, with 8 bases in between.

Only a few counts were recorded for this clone. The rearrangement joins TRBV18 to TRBJ2-1, with D possibly being TRBD2 (5 bases). The V gene's germline CDR1 is KGHSH and CDR2 LQKENI. CDR3 length: 13 residues. V lost 2 bases and J lost 6, with 8 bases in between. The CDR3 reads CASSPKDSNEQFF. CDR3 nucleotides: TGTGCCAGCTCACCAAAGGACTCCAATGAGCAGTTCTTC.

The chain links TRBV4-3 to TRBJ2-7; 12 nucleotides agree with TRBD2. Germline V gene data show CDR1 as LGHNA and CDR2 as YSLEER. V lost 4 bases to trimming and J lost 4 bases; unmatched junction nucleotides: 8. This CDR3 has 16 amino acids. The CDR3 bases are TGCGCCAGCAGCCTCCGGACTAGCGGGGTCGGGTACGAGCAGTACTTC. It yields the protein CASSLRTSGVGYEQYF.

With respect to this clone: A junction end diverges from the germline sequence, so it may reflect a read error. The chain uses TRBV13 and TRBJ2-5, with TRBD2 matching 8 bases. CDR1 is PRHDT, CDR2 FYEKMQ, per germline (reference sequence). The CDR3 extends over 16 amino acids. The CDR3 loop is CDSSLGSGGAQETQYF. The CDR3 DNA reads TGTGACAGCAGCTTAGGAAGCGGGGGAGCCCAAGAGACCCAGTACTTC.

This clone was seen a handful of times. Distinct nucleotide sequences in the sample also encode this CDR3. The chain recombines TRBV7-7 with TRBJ2-1; TRBD1 matches 9 bases. The V gene's germline CDR1 is SSHAT and CDR2 FNYEAQ (reference sequence). V was pared by 4 bases and J by 6 bases, with 1 base of the junction left unmatched. This CDR3 comprises 13 residues. The CDR3 coding sequence is TGTGCCAGCAGCTCGGACAGGGGCAATGAGCAGTTCTTC. This codes for CASSSDRGNEQFF.

A remark on this clone: This CDR3 fails to terminate in the conserved phenylalanine or tryptophan, so it likely reflects a read error. The chain carries TRBV5-1 and TRBJ2-3, with TRBD2 matching over 9 bases. This CDR3 is built from 15 residues. Germline V CDR1 and CDR2: SGHRS, YFSETQ. Trimming at V came to 4 bases and at J to 2 bases, leaving 5 bases not matched to a gene. Here the CDR3 DNA reads TGCGCCAGCAGCCTCGGACTAGCGCCCACAGATACGCAGTATGTT. Encoded protein: CASSLGLAPTDTQYV.

This rearrangement joins TRBV4-2 to TRBJ2-3; a weak D match, TRBD2 (7 bases). The CDR3 loop spans 17 amino acids. The germline V and J ends were trimmed by 0 bases and 2 bases, with 15 bases remaining between them. Germline CDR1 and CDR2: LGHNA and YNFKEQ. CDR3 nucleotide sequence: TGTGCCAGCAGCCAAGAGGGGCGGGGGACATACACAGATACGCAGTATTTT. It is translated as CASSQEGRGTYTDTQYF.

The chain couples TRBV6-5 to TRBJ1-3; unclear D gene. The V gene lost 6 bases and the J gene lost 2 bases, with 8 bases spanning the gap. Germline-derived CDR1 and CDR2 are MNHEY and SVGAGI. The CDR3 runs 13 residues. The CDR3 reads CASRREAGNTIYF. The CDR3 coding sequence is TGTGCCAGCAGGAGGGAGGCTGGAAACACCATATATTTT.

This chain joins TRBV11-2 and TRBJ2-7; 11 nucleotides match TRBD2. CDR1 and CDR2 (germline): SGHAT, FQNNGV. The CDR3 loop spans 16 amino acids. V lost 4 bases to trimming and J lost 3 bases; unmatched junction nucleotides: 8. The CDR3 DNA reads TGTGCCAGCAGCTATGGGACTAGCGGAATTATCTACGAGCAGTACTTC. Amino acid sequence: CASSYGTSGIIYEQYF.

This chain connects TRBV4-2 to TRBJ2-5; possible D gene TRBD2, 7 bases. Trimming took off 4 bases at V and 7 bases at J, with 19 bases between the two ends. From germline, CDR1 is LGHNA and CDR2 YNFKEQ. This CDR3 has 15 amino acids. As DNA, the CDR3 is TGTGCCAGCAGCCTTGGGGGGGCACCCTATGGGACCCAGTACTTC. Translated, it gives CASSLGGAPYGTQYF.

The chain uses TRBV7-7 and TRBJ2-1; TRBD2 agrees at 14 bases. The CDR3 has 15 residues. The V segment lost 3 bases and the J segment 6 bases; nucleotides outside the gene matches: 1. The germline gives CDR1 SSHAT, CDR2 FNYEAQ (reference sequence). CDR3 coding DNA: TGTGCCAGCAGCTTGGGGACTAGCGGGGGCAATGAGCAGTTCTTC. Amino acids: CASSLGTSGGNEQFF.

This chain uses TRBV9 with TRBJ1-1; possibly TRBD1 for D (6 bases). Trimming cost V 4 bases and J 0 bases, with 13 bases left between them. Germline V lookup: CDR1 SGDLS, CDR2 YYNGEE. The CDR3 is 15 residues long. CDR3 in amino acids: CASSIGQMMNTEAFF. The CDR3 DNA is TGTGCCAGCAGCATTGGACAGATGATGAACACTGAAGCTTTCTTT.

V is TRBV4-1 and J is TRBJ2-5; D gene unclear. Deletions cut 4 bases from V and 1 base from J, with 7 bases between. The CDR3 has 13 residues. Germline CDR1 is MGHRA and CDR2 is YSYEKL. The CDR3 DNA reads TGCGCCAGCAGCCGAGTCCTCCAAGAGACCCAGTACTTC. Its translation: CASSRVLQETQYF.

The chain uses TRBV5-6 and TRBJ1-5; a weak D match, TRBD1 (5 bases). The CDR3 loop spans 13 amino acids. CDR1 and CDR2 from the germline V gene are SGHDT and YYEEEE. V dropped 2 bases and J dropped 5 bases, with 8 bases sitting between them. CDR3 coding DNA: TGTGCCAGCAGCTTATGGGGGGATCAGCCCCAGCATTTT. This gives the protein CASSLWGDQPQHF.

This chain connects TRBV11-3 to TRBJ2-1, with D hard to call. The germline gives CDR1 SGHNT, CDR2 YENEEA. The length of the CDR3 is 13 residues. Trimming shortened V by 0 bases and J by 5 bases, and 5 bases separated the two germline ends. The chain's CDR3 is CASSLDPDNEQFF. CDR3 DNA: TGTGCCAGCAGCTTAGATCCGGACAATGAGCAGTTCTTC.

The chain carries TRBV6-4 and TRBJ1-1, with D possibly TRBD1 on 6 matching bases. CDR3 length equals 18 residues. Per the germline V gene, CDR1 is MRHNA and CDR2 is SNTAGT. V was clipped by 4 bases and J by 6 bases, with 27 bases between them. The chain's CDR3 is CASSVQGQGRVSCAEAFF. The DNA of the CDR3 is TGTGCCAGCAGTGTCCAGGGGCAGGGGAGGGTAAGCTGCGCTGAAGCTTTCTTT.

This clone has a handful of counts. V and J are TRBV6-5 and TRBJ2-2; 15 bases line up with TRBD2. The CDR3 contains 15 residues. Germline assignment: CDR1 MNHEY and CDR2 SVGAGI. The J segment lost 7 bases and the V segment lost 7 bases, leaving 4 bases of the junction unmatched. CDR3 in DNA: TGTGCCAGCACATGGGGACTAGCGGGGGGCGGGGAGCTGTTTTTT. This translates into CASTWGLAGGGELFF.

The V gene is TRBV7-9, the J gene TRBJ1-4; the match to TRBD1 covers 9 bases. Per the germline V gene, CDR1 is SEHNR and CDR2 is FQNEAQ (reference sequence). The CDR3 is 15 residues long. V dropped 5 bases and J dropped 8; count of bases not matched to a gene: 9. The DNA for the CDR3 is TGTGCCAGCAGCCCGCAGGACAGGGGTAGGGAAAAACTGTTTTTT. This codes for CASSPQDRGREKLFF.

CDR3 loop: CASPPNGTGTFYGYTF. The CDR3 nucleotides read TGTGCCAGCCCCCCAAACGGGACAGGGACTTTTTATGGCTACACCTTC. The rearrangement uses TRBV27 and TRBJ1-2; 9 bases match TRBD1. The V and J ends lost 8 bases and 5 bases, in that order; junction bases with no gene match: 15. The CDR3 spans 16 residues. The germline CDR1 and CDR2 sequences are MNHEY and SMNVEV (reference sequence).

The chain uses TRBV7-2 and TRBJ1-5, with 8 bases fitting TRBD1. Germline values: CDR1 SGHTA, CDR2 FQGNSA. CDR3 length: 18 amino acids. V shed 2 bases, J shed 4 bases, and the junction held 13 bases outside the gene matches. The CDR3 DNA reads as TGTGCCAGCAGCTTAACCGGGACAGGCCTTCTGAGAAATCAGCCCCAGCATTTT. Translated, it gives CASSLTGTGLLRNQPQHF.